These 31 T cell receptor beta chains came from one sample sequenced in a study of T cell responses to AZD1222 COVID-19 vaccine. Method: immunoSEQ multiplex PCR; TCRdb's copy keeps in-frame clones and lacks some. The repertoire has about 120,000 clones, around 92% of them found once; the top ten carry more than 13%. The sample consisted of peripheral blood, taken on day 0 of AZD1222 vaccination. The receptor source for this set is an adult in good health.

This chain connects TRBV7-8 to TRBJ2-7; TRBD1 is a possible D gene (5 bases). CDR3 length: 16 amino acids. V was trimmed by 5 bases and J by 7 bases, leaving 24 bases between them. Germline CDR1 reads SGHVS; CDR2 reads FQNEAQ. The chain's CDR3 is CASSLSGGAGSSEQYF. The DNA for the CDR3 is TGTGCCAGCAGCCTAAGTGGTGGGGCAGGGTCGTCTGAGCAGTACTTC.

A single count supports this clone. This chain links TRBV21-1 with TRBJ2-7; TRBD1 reflects the table's D call only, with no check against the DNA. TRBV21-1 is a documented pseudogene. The CDR3 covers 15 residues. The CDR3 DNA follows: TGTGCCAGCAGCAAATCCGTCAGGGATTTCTACGAGCAGTACTTC. This gives the protein CASSKSVRDFYEQYF.

This clone was observed a single time. The chain combines TRBV19 with TRBJ2-6; D is unclear. Germline V lookup: CDR1 LNHDA, CDR2 SQIVND (reference sequence). This CDR3 is 15 amino acids long. V was pared by 6 bases and J by 0 bases, with 9 bases between. The CDR3 region is CASRGWGSGANVLTF. Written as DNA, the CDR3 is TGTGCCAGTAGGGGTTGGGGCTCTGGGGCCAACGTCCTGACTTTC.

The gene calls are TRBV6-5 and TRBJ2-3; D assignment may be TRBD1 or TRBD2 (6 bases each). The CDR3 loop spans 14 amino acids. CDR1 is MNHEY, CDR2 SVGAGI, per germline. The V end lost 2 bases, the J end lost 5 bases, and 11 bases lay between the germline ends. The DNA of the CDR3 is TGTGCCAGCAGTTACGCGGAGGGGGGAGATACGCAGTATTTT. This translates into CASSYAEGGDTQYF.

The chain joins TRBV2 to TRBJ2-7, with D unresolved. The germline gives CDR1 SNHLY, CDR2 FYNNEI. Deletions cut 7 bases from V and 0 bases from J, with 13 bases between. The CDR3 contains 14 residues. The CDR3 reads CASTPTLLSYEQYF. In nucleotides, the CDR3 is TGTGCCAGCACTCCAACTCTACTCTCCTACGAGCAGTACTTC.

As to this clone: One end of the junction varies from germline; a read error may be responsible. The rearrangement uses TRBV6-5 and TRBJ1-2; possibly TRBD1 for D (6 bases). The CDR3 is 15 residues long. CDR1 is MNHEY, CDR2 SVGAGI, per germline. The chain's CDR3 is CASRPPPSTGLGICF. CDR3 in DNA: TGTGCCAGCAGACCTCCGCCTTCGACAGGCTTGGGTATATGCTTC.

Here the CDR3 DNA reads TGTGCCAGCAGCCCTCCCCGGAGGACGAGCCCCTACTATGGCTACACCTTC. It is translated as CASSPPRRTSPYYGYTF. This chain uses TRBV6-2 or TRBV6-3 with TRBJ1-2; no reliable D call. The CDR3 contains 17 residues. Germline values: CDR1 MNHEY, CDR2 SVGEGT. V lost 6 bases to trimming and J lost 3 bases, with 23 bases between them.

V and J are TRBV10-3 and TRBJ2-3, with 7 positions matching TRBD2. V shed 0 bases and J 4 bases; nucleotides not matched to a gene: 10. The V gene's germline CDR1 is ENHRY and CDR2 SYGVKD. The CDR3 spans 17 residues. DNA of the CDR3: TGTGCCATCAGTGAGTCTGAAGCGGGGACGAAGGCAGATACGCAGTATTTT. Its translation is CAISESEAGTKADTQYF.

J is TRBJ2-1 and V is TRBV6-5, with D possibly matching TRBD1 (5 bases). The CDR3 spans 15 residues. Deletions cut 6 bases from V and 0 bases from J, with 12 bases between. Germline values: CDR1 MNHEY, CDR2 SVGAGI. The CDR3 sequence is CASSQTASSYNEQFF. For the CDR3, the DNA is TGTGCCAGCAGCCAGACAGCGAGCTCCTACAATGAGCAGTTCTTC.

This clone was seen a single time. This sequence joins TRBV19 and TRBJ1-5, with D possibly TRBD1 on 5 matching bases. The germline CDR1 and CDR2 sequences are LNHDA and SQIVND (reference sequence). V was trimmed by 1 base and J by 0 bases, leaving 13 bases between them. The CDR3 consists of 17 residues. CDR3 sequence: CASSIVSGGDSNQPQHF. CDR3 sequence (DNA): TGTGCCAGTAGTATAGTTTCCGGGGGTGATAGCAATCAGCCCCAGCATTTT.

This clone is categorized as medium-sized. V usage is TRBV15 and J usage is TRBJ2-5, with TRBD1 matching over 11 bases. The CDR3 extends over 16 amino acids. The trim removed 0 bases at V and 4 bases at J, leaving 4 bases unmatched. In germline, CDR1 is LNHNV, CDR2 YYDKDF (reference sequence). The CDR3 sequence is CATSRDRTGGAETQYF. In nucleotides, the CDR3 is TGTGCCACCAGCAGAGATAGGACAGGGGGCGCAGAGACCCAGTACTTC.

The genes are TRBV7-8 and TRBJ2-7, with 16 bases matching TRBD2. Germline V CDR1 and CDR2: SGHVS, FQNEAQ. This CDR3 spans 17 amino acids. The V and J ends lost 4 bases and 0 bases, in that order; junction bases with no gene match: 3. The CDR3 region has the DNA TGTGCCAGCAGCTCGGGACTAGCGGGAGGGTTCTCCTACGAGCAGTACTTC. Its protein is CASSSGLAGGFSYEQYF.

This chain joins TRBV12-3 or TRBV12-4 and TRBJ2-7, with 7 bases fitting TRBD1. The V segment lost 6 bases and the J segment 2 bases; nucleotides outside the gene matches: 4. The CDR3 spans 13 residues. The CDR3: CASSYRGTYEQYF. Here the CDR3 DNA reads TGTGCCAGCAGCTACAGGGGAACCTACGAGCAGTACTTC.

V is TRBV5-1 and J is TRBJ2-7; 8 bases align to TRBD2. This CDR3 is 14 amino acids long. Per germline, CDR1 SGHRS and CDR2 YFSETQ. V was pared by 1 base and J by 6 bases, with 6 bases of the junction left unmatched. This CDR3 reads CASSLTGGPGEQYF. The CDR3 DNA sequence: TGCGCCAGCAGCTTGACGGGAGGGCCGGGCGAGCAGTACTTC.

CDR3 sequence (DNA): TGTGCCAGCACCCTACTAGCGGGAGGGCCCGGCAATGAGCAGTTCTTC. It is translated as CASTLLAGGPGNEQFF. The chain links TRBV3-1 (or the pseudogene TRBV3-2) to TRBJ2-1, with 13 nucleotides matching TRBD2. CDR3 size: 16 residues. J gave up 6 bases and V 7 bases, and 9 bases lay outside the gene matches. Germline values: CDR1 LGHDT, CDR2 YNNKEL (reference sequence).

This chain connects TRBV5-4 to TRBJ2-5; no clear D gene. Trimming left V 6 bases short and J 3 bases short, with 12 bases between. Per germline, CDR1 SGHNT and CDR2 YYREEE (reference sequence). This CDR3 region has 13 residues. This CDR3 reads CASTPQLEETQYF. The CDR3 DNA follows: TGTGCCAGCACCCCGCAGCTTGAAGAGACCCAGTACTTC.

The V and J genes are TRBV20-1 and TRBJ2-7; D is perhaps TRBD1 or TRBD2 (5 bases each). Trimming took 3 bases from V and 4 from J, leaving 22 bases between them. The CDR3 loop spans 16 amino acids. Germline CDR1 is DFQATT and CDR2 is SNEGSKA (reference sequence). CDR3 amino acids: CSASGDRVGRPYEQYF. The CDR3 bases are TGCAGTGCTAGTGGGGACCGGGTGGGCAGACCTTACGAGCAGTACTTC.

The chain recombines TRBV5-4 with TRBJ1-1, with 12 bases identical to TRBD1. This CDR3 has 14 amino acids. CDR1 SGHNT and CDR2 YYREEE come from the germline V gene (reference sequence). After removal of 4 bases from V and 5 bases from J, the junction contained 3 bases not matched to a gene. As DNA, the CDR3 is TGTGCCAGCAGCCGGGGACAGGGGGCAACTGAAGCTTTCTTT. It encodes CASSRGQGATEAFF.

The CDR3 nucleotides are TGTGCCAGCAGCCACACCGGGGAGCTGTTTTTT. Its translation: CASSHTGELFF. This chain links TRBV12-3 or TRBV12-4 with TRBJ2-2; D is unresolved. V dropped 6 bases and J dropped 3 bases, with 2 bases sitting between them. The CDR3 consists of 11 residues.

J is TRBJ1-6 and V is TRBV18; D possibly corresponds to TRBD1 (5 bases). Germline values: CDR1 KGHSH, CDR2 LQKENI. The CDR3 is made up of 16 amino acids. Deletions cut 3 bases from V and 10 bases from J, with 19 bases between. The CDR3: CASSPTTGGSGSPLHF. Written as DNA, the CDR3 is TGTGCCAGCTCACCGACCACAGGTGGGTCAGGATCACCCCTCCACTTT.

The chain uses TRBV6-2 or TRBV6-3 and TRBJ1-2; D remains unclear. Germline V gene data show CDR1 as MNHEY and CDR2 as SVGEGT. Trimming cost V 4 bases and J 8 bases, with 14 bases left between them. The CDR3 length is 13 residues. CDR3 DNA: TGTGCCAGCAGTTGGTGGCCGGACCGGGGCTACACCTTC. It encodes CASSWWPDRGYTF.

V usage is TRBV9 and J usage is TRBJ1-3; no firm D call. This CDR3 contains 12 residues. V was cut by 3 bases and J by 4 bases, with 5 bases left in between. The germline gives CDR1 SGDLS, CDR2 YYNGEE. Here the CDR3 DNA reads TGTGCCAGCAGCGCCCAGGGAAACACCATATATTTT. It codes for CASSAQGNTIYF.

Remarks on this clone: Other DNA sequences from this sample encode an identical CDR3 as well. V and J are TRBV7-8 and TRBJ1-5; D gene ambiguous. From germline, CDR1 is SGHVS and CDR2 FQNEAQ. The CDR3 spans 12 residues. V was shortened by 1 base and J by 6 bases, with 4 bases between the two germline ends. CDR3 in amino acids: CASSLGGQPQHF. The CDR3 nucleotides are TGTGCCAGCAGCTTAGGCGGTCAGCCCCAGCATTTT.

This clone has a single count. The gene calls are TRBV6-5 and TRBJ2-5, with TRBD2 matching 9 bases. The CDR3 consists of 13 residues. J gave up 4 bases and V 11 bases, and 8 bases lay outside the gene matches. Germline CDR1 is MNHEY and CDR2 is SVGAGI. CDR3 nucleotides: TGTGCCGCGTCTCTAGCGGGGTTAGAGACCCAGTACTTC. Amino acids: CAASLAGLETQYF.

The chain employs TRBV30 and TRBJ2-3, with 10 bases lining up with TRBD2. The CDR3 contains 15 residues. Trimming took 3 bases from V and 3 from J; bases not matched to a gene: 6. Germline V gene lookup returns CDR1 GTSNPN and CDR2 SVGIG (reference sequence). As DNA, the CDR3 is TGTGCCTGGAGCAGTAGCGGGAGGAGTACAGATACGCAGTATTTT. The encoded protein is CAWSSSGRSTDTQYF.

This clone was observed a single time. J is TRBJ1-2 and V is TRBV4-1; D possibly corresponds to TRBD1 (5 bases). The CDR3 loop spans 13 amino acids. CDR1 and CDR2 (germline): MGHRA, YSYEKL. Trimming took 7 bases from V and 4 from J, leaving 13 bases between them. The CDR3 nucleotides read TGCGCCAGCACTGGCCGGGGGGGCTATGGCTACACCTTC. Translated: CASTGRGGYGYTF.

The chain has TRBV6-5 and TRBJ2-3; D is possibly TRBD2 (6 bases). The V end lost 5 bases, the J end lost 4 bases, and 10 bases lay between the germline ends. CDR1 is MNHEY, CDR2 SVGAGI, per germline. The CDR3 extends over 13 amino acids. CDR3: CASSRGLADTQYF. The DNA of the CDR3 is TGTGCCAGCAGTCGGGGACTGGCAGATACGCAGTATTTT.

The V and J genes are TRBV4-1 and TRBJ2-7, with unresolved D. CDR3 length: 13 residues. Germline CDR1 reads MGHRA; CDR2 reads YSYEKL. V lost 0 bases and J 2 bases, leaving 5 bases between the germline ends. In DNA form, the CDR3 reads TGCGCCAGCAGCCAAGACTCTGCCTACGAGCAGTACTTC. Translated, it gives CASSQDSAYEQYF.

This chain links TRBV28 with TRBJ1-4, with 9 bases matching TRBD1. This CDR3 has 15 amino acids. Germline CDR1 reads MDHEN; CDR2 reads SYDVKM. Trimming at V came to 3 bases and at J to 4 bases, leaving 3 bases not matched to a gene. The CDR3 is CASSLRTGVNEKLFF. The CDR3 DNA reads TGTGCCAGCAGTTTGAGGACAGGGGTTAATGAAAAACTGTTTTTT.

The chain is built from TRBV6-5 and TRBJ1-1; no clear D. V shed 0 bases and J shed 1 base, with 9 bases lying between them. The CDR3 consists of 15 residues. Looked up from germline, CDR1 is MNHEY and CDR2 is SVGAGI. The CDR3 DNA is TGTGCCAGCAGTTACTCTGGACTCTCGAACACTGAAGCTTTCTTT. Its protein is CASSYSGLSNTEAFF.

A single count supports this clone. V gene TRBV2 combines with J gene TRBJ2-7; no clear D. This CDR3 region has 14 residues. V shed 3 bases and J shed 0 bases, with 9 bases lying between them. The V gene's germline CDR1 is SNHLY and CDR2 FYNNEI. The CDR3 spells CASSDAAHSYEQYF. The CDR3 region has the DNA TGTGCCAGCAGTGACGCGGCCCACTCCTACGAGCAGTACTTC.